These 20 T cell receptor beta chains were sequenced from one sample in a study of blood T cells in healthy people across ages. The second PCR ran about 6 to 11 cycles with a sample-barcoded 5' primer and J-beta primers. MiXCR, applied by TCRdb to the 5' RACE reads, yields one record per CDR3 protein. Found here are about 1.6 million distinct CDR3 sequences, 30% to 35% of them singletons; the top ten hold about 11%. Sequencing input: blood. The receptor set was obtained from a young woman in good health.

The chain couples TRBV27 to TRBJ1-1; TRBD1 aligns across 8 bases. V was clipped by 9 bases and J by 5 bases; unmatched bases: 8. CDR3 length: 13 amino acids. Germline assignment: CDR1 MNHEY and CDR2 SMNVEV (reference sequence). The CDR3 loop reads CASQQGVSTEAFF. The CDR3 DNA follows: TGTGCCAGTCAACAGGGGGTTTCGACTGAAGCTTTCTTT.

In this sample, this clonotype turned up a few times. V and J are TRBV7-6 and TRBJ2-7; tentative D call: TRBD1 (7 bases). V lost 4 bases to trimming and J lost 6 bases, with 16 bases between them. This CDR3 spans 14 amino acids. Germline V gives CDR1 SGHVS, CDR2 FNYEAQ. The CDR3 bases are TGTGCCAGCAGCTCTCCTCACAGGGGAGGCGAGCAGTACTTC. Its translation: CASSSPHRGGEQYF.

Details on this clonotype: A read error is possible here, since a much larger clone lies one base away. V is TRBV29-1 and J is TRBJ2-7, with 8 bases that match TRBD1. Germline-derived CDR1 and CDR2 are SQVTM and ANQGSEA. There are 12 residues in the CDR3. J was trimmed by 4 bases and V by 5 bases; bases with no gene match: 4. CDR3 sequence: CSVPGQVYEQYF. For the CDR3, the DNA is TGCAGCGTTCCGGGACAGGTGTACGAGCAGTACTTC.

The genes are TRBV5-1 and TRBJ2-7, with 12 bases aligning to TRBD1. The V gene's germline CDR1 is SGHRS and CDR2 YFSETQ. This CDR3 region has 14 residues. Trimming took 4 bases from V and 6 from J; bases not matched to a gene: 5. The chain's CDR3 is CASSPGQGAAEQYF. CDR3 DNA: TGCGCCAGCAGCCCGGGACAGGGGGCAGCCGAGCAGTACTTC.

At least ten counts were recorded for this clonotype. The chain is built from TRBV20-1 and TRBJ1-2; the D is unclear. Trimming pared 5 bases from V and 1 base from J, leaving 14 bases between. CDR1 and CDR2 (germline): DFQATT, SNEGSKA (reference sequence). This CDR3 comprises 14 residues. CDR3 DNA: TGCAGTGCTGAGCCCGGGCAGTTTAACTATGGCTACACCTTC. Residues: CSAEPGQFNYGYTF.

This chain uses TRBV5-1 with TRBJ1-1; no clear D. This CDR3 region has 16 residues. V lost 4 bases and J 0 bases, leaving 16 bases between the germline ends. Germline V CDR1 and CDR2: SGHRS, YFSETQ. The CDR3 loop is CASSLGWQSMNTEAFF. In nucleotides, the CDR3 is TGCGCCAGCAGCCTCGGTTGGCAGTCCATGAACACTGAAGCTTTCTTT.

V gene TRBV6-5 combines with J gene TRBJ2-5, with 9 positions matching TRBD2. Germline assignment: CDR1 MNHEY and CDR2 SVGAGI. The CDR3 runs to 16 residues. V trimming: 0 bases; J trimming: 3 bases; junction bases outside the gene matches: 5. CDR3 bases: TGTGCCAGCAGTTACTCGTCTAGCGGGGATGAAGAGACCCAGTACTTC. This codes for CASSYSSSGDEETQYF.

The chain recombines TRBV27 with TRBJ2-5, with 9 bases identical to TRBD1. Germline V gives CDR1 MNHEY, CDR2 SMNVEV (reference sequence). V dropped 4 bases and J dropped 0; count of bases not matched to a gene: 6. This CDR3 comprises 16 residues. CDR3 amino acids: CASSSKNRGHQETQYF. The CDR3 DNA reads TGTGCCAGCAGTTCTAAAAACAGGGGGCACCAAGAGACCCAGTACTTC.

This clonotype was seen just once. A junction boundary mismatches the germline segment, possibly from a read error. V gene TRBV27 combines with J gene TRBJ1-1, with D hard to call. The germline V gene has CDR1 MNHEY and CDR2 SMNVEV (reference sequence). The CDR3 sequence is 15 residues long. CDR3 loop: CAGSPHPGGLGEAFF. The CDR3 DNA is TGTGCCGGCAGTCCACATCCCGGAGGGTTGGGTGAAGCTTTCTTT.

This clonotype was counted many times. The chain carries TRBV20-1 and TRBJ2-7; the match to TRBD1 covers 9 bases. Germline CDR1 is DFQATT and CDR2 is SNEGSKA (reference sequence). The CDR3 contains 13 residues. After removal of 5 bases from V and 6 bases from J, the junction contained 8 bases not matched to a gene. Here the CDR3 DNA reads TGCAGTGCTGGGCAGACAGGGGGTCGCGAGCAGTACTTC. The encoded protein is CSAGQTGGREQYF.

In the case of this clonotype: This clone may be a read error of a much larger clone one base away. This chain joins TRBV29-1 and TRBJ2-3; TRBD1 matches 8 bases. CDR3 length: 14 residues. Germline CDR1 SQVTM, CDR2 ANQGSEA. The CDR3 DNA reads as TGCAGCGCCCCACCAGGGGGCAGCACAGATGCGCAGTATTTT. Translating gives CSAPPGGSTDAQYF.

V and J are TRBV6-5 and TRBJ1-2; weak D call: TRBD1 (6 bases). The germline gives CDR1 MNHEY, CDR2 SVGAGI. V was shortened by 6 bases and J by 8 bases, with 16 bases between the two germline ends. The CDR3 is 13 residues long. The CDR3 region is CASREGVLGGYTF. The CDR3 nucleotides read TGTGCCAGCAGGGAGGGGGTTTTGGGCGGCTACACCTTC.

The chain carries TRBV28 and TRBJ1-1, with a possible D match to TRBD1 (6 bases). From germline, CDR1 is MDHEN and CDR2 SYDVKM. Trimming pared 7 bases from V and 3 bases from J, leaving 12 bases between. This CDR3 is 13 amino acids long. CDR3 DNA sequence: TGTGCCAGCAAGGGGGGGGCTCACACTGAAGCTTTCTTT. Translating it yields CASKGGAHTEAFF. The whole variable domain, remainder taken from reference TRBV28 and TRBJ1-1, is DVKVTQSSRYLVKRTGEKVFLECVQDMDHENMFWYRQDPGLGLRLIYFSYDVKMKEKGDIPEGYSVSREKKERFSLILESASTNQTSMYLCASKGGAHTEAFFGQGTRLTVV.

The sample holds a few counts of this clonotype. The rearrangement links TRBV3-1 to TRBJ2-1, with D tentatively TRBD1 (5 bases). The germline CDR1 and CDR2 sequences are LGHDT and YNNKEL (reference sequence). The CDR3 has 13 residues. The ends were cut back, 4 bases at V and 10 bases at J, with 14 bases in the middle. CDR3 region: CASSLRGAEEQFF. For the CDR3, the DNA is TGTGCCAGCAGCCTACGTGGGGCTGAGGAGCAGTTCTTC.

This clonotype was seen a single time. Since a much larger clone is just one base distant, this may be a read error. V usage is TRBV9 and J usage is TRBJ2-3; no definite D call. The CDR3 sequence is 13 residues long. V lost 1 base, J lost 4 bases, and 7 bases lay in between. In germline, CDR1 is SGDLS, CDR2 YYNGEE. The CDR3 bases are TGTGCCAGCAGCGTATTAGAAGCAGATACGCAGTATTTT. Amino acids: CASSVLEADTQYF.

This chain links TRBV12-3 or TRBV12-4 with TRBJ1-4, with TRBD1 identical over 9 bases. The CDR3 covers 16 residues. The ends lost 6 bases at V and 0 bases at J; junction bases unmatched: 5. The CDR3 sequence is CASSPGQGSTNEKLFF. In DNA form, the CDR3 reads TGTGCCAGCAGCCCGGGACAGGGCTCAACTAATGAAAAACTGTTTTTT.

The chain joins TRBV5-6 to TRBJ2-2; D is perhaps TRBD1 (5 bases). This CDR3 has 14 amino acids. CDR1 SGHDT and CDR2 YYEEEE come from the germline V gene. Trimming shortened V by 4 bases and J by 8 bases, and 15 bases separated the two germline ends. DNA for the CDR3: TGTGCCAGCAGCCCCTATGGGGCTCGGGGGGAGCTGTTTTTT. It encodes CASSPYGARGELFF.

With regard to this clonotype: The junction and the germline gene differ at one end; a read error may be behind it. This chain links TRBV20-1 with TRBJ2-7; perhaps TRBD2 as D (6 bases). The CDR3 spans 15 residues. CDR1 is DFQATT, CDR2 SNEGSKA, per germline (reference sequence). CDR3 sequence: CSATMEAGRSYGQYF. The CDR3 bases are TGCAGTGCTACCATGGAAGCGGGCCGATCCTACGGGCAGTACTTC.

This clonotype was found a few times. This chain connects TRBV10-3 to TRBJ1-1; 7 bases map to TRBD1. The trim removed 10 bases at V and 1 base at J, leaving 12 bases unmatched. The germline CDR1 and CDR2 sequences are ENHRY and SYGVKD. The CDR3 is made up of 15 amino acids. The DNA for the CDR3 is TGTGCCACCGGAGTCTGGAAGGGGGCGAACACTGAAGCTTTCTTT. Its translation is CATGVWKGANTEAFF.

There are a few counts of this clonotype. CDR3 coding DNA: TGCAGTGCTAGAGATCTGGGCCGAGAGAGGACAGATACGCAGTATTTT. Protein: CSARDLGRERTDTQYF. The gene calls are TRBV20-1 and TRBJ2-3; D remains ambiguous. The V gene's germline CDR1 is DFQATT and CDR2 SNEGSKA (reference sequence). This CDR3 contains 16 residues. The V end lost 0 bases, the J end lost 3 bases, and 16 bases lay between the germline ends.